This is a list of T cell receptor beta chains from one sample in a study of blood T cell repertoires in COVID-19. Assay: immunoSEQ multiplex PCR; the TCRdb copy retains only in-frame clones and omits some. The sample shows about 110,000 clones, around 76% of them seen only once. The sequenced sample was peripheral blood. The receptors here all came from a woman between 65 and 79 years old with acute or convalescent COVID-19. CDR3s include the opening cysteine and the closing phenylalanine or tryptophan. The D gene is left open where the match is weak. Clone size is given for some rows only: seen once, a few or many times, or a class if the clone is expanded.

TRBV5-1	-	TRBJ1-4	TRBD1	CASSLDRVSEKLFF	TGCGCCAGCAGCCTGGACAGGGTTAGTGAAAAACTGTTTTTT
TRBV13	-	TRBJ2-7	TRBD2	CASSLGGGSLSYEQYF	TGTGCCAGCAGCTTAGGTGGCGGGAGCCTATCCTACGAGCAGTACTTC
TRBV29-1	few	TRBJ1-5	TRBD1	CSVGGSGTGNQPQHF	TGCAGCGTTGGCGGATCCGGGACAGGGAACCAGCCCCAGCATTTT
TRBV30	few	TRBJ1-2	TRBD1	CAWSPPGGYGYTF	TGTGCCTGGAGTCCCCCAGGGGGGTATGGCTACACCTTC
TRBV19	-	TRBJ2-2	-	CASMARIDHTGELFF	TGTGCCAGTATGGCCAGGATAGATCACACCGGGGAGCTGTTTTTT
TRBV7-8	-	TRBJ2-3	TRBD1	CASSFPTGFSTDTQYF	TGTGCCAGCAGCTTCCCGACAGGGTTCAGCACAGATACGCAGTATTTT
TRBV28	-	TRBJ1-4	-	CASSLSGSPNEKLFF	TGTGCCAGCAGTTTATCGGGTTCACCAAATGAAAAACTGTTTTTT
TRBV5-1	few	TRBJ2-5	-	CASSLMDSQETQYF	TGCGCCAGCAGCTTGATGGACTCCCAAGAGACCCAGTACTTC
TRBV30	once	TRBJ1-3	-	CAWSGQPGNTIYF	TGTGCCTGGAGTGGACAGCCTGGAAACACCATATATTTT
TRBV14	-	TRBJ1-3	-	CASSQDLRGAGNTIYF	TGTGCCAGCAGCCAAGATCTCCGGGGGGCTGGAAACACCATATATTTT
TRBV19	-	TRBJ2-3	TRBD2	CASSMRGVGGDTQYF	TGTGCCAGTAGTATGCGGGGGGTCGGAGGAGATACGCAGTATTTT
TRBV11-2	-	TRBJ1-5	TRBD1	CASSGGTVSNQPQHF	TGTGCCAGCAGCGGGGGGACAGTTAGCAATCAGCCCCAGCATTTT
TRBV30	-	TRBJ1-1	-	CAMGGGRNTEAFF	TGTGCCATGGGGGGAGGGAGGAACACTGAAGCTTTCTTT
TRBV19	-	TRBJ1-1	-	CASSNLKNTEAFF	TGTGCCAGTAGCAACCTTAAAAACACAGAAGCTTTCTTT
TRBV6-1	few	TRBJ2-3	-	CASSGRTRRGTDTQYF	TGTGCCAGCAGTGGCCGTACGAGACGGGGCACAGATACGCAGTATTTT
TRBV5-6	-	TRBJ2-5	TRBD1	CASSLGGQGETQYF	TGTGCCAGCAGCTTGGGGGGACAGGGAGAGACCCAGTACTTC
TRBV5-1	-	TRBJ2-2	-	CASSPGQLNTGELFF	TGCGCCAGCAGTCCTGGACAGTTGAACACCGGGGAGCTGTTTTTT
TRBV2	-	TRBJ2-1	-	CASSGGQNNEQFF	TGTGCCAGCAGTGGGGGACAAAACAATGAGCAGTTCTTC
TRBV11-2	few	TRBJ2-7	TRBD1	CASSLDLLTGLLGEQYF	TGTGCCAGCAGCTTAGATCTTTTGACAGGGCTCTTGGGCGAGCAGTACTTC
TRBV19	-	TRBJ1-4	-	CASSIGGNGGNEKLFF	TGTGCCAGTAGTATCGGTGGGAATGGAGGAAATGAAAAACTGTTTTTT